This is a list of T cell receptor beta chains from one sample in a study of blood T cell repertoires in COVID-19. Sequencing used immunoSEQ multiplex PCR; TCRdb keeps in-frame clones, though not all of them. Of about 280,000 clones in the sample, approximately 91% were seen once. The sequencing sample was made of PBMCs or T cells enriched from blood (not recorded which). These TCRs come from a woman aged 30 to 39 who had recovered from COVID-19. The CDR3 runs from the conserved cysteine through the conserved F or W. Fields, in order: CDR3 protein, V gene.

CASSLMGSPNTEAFF	TRBV28
CASSVRVGYTF	TRBV28
CASSYSGGMATEAFF	TRBV6-2/TRBV6-3
CASSLFPGTSTDTQYF	TRBV28
CASSPPSGRAVGEQFF	TRBV27
CASRAGQGPGNTIYF	TRBV7-9
CASSLSKGVNREQFF	TRBV27
CASSLRGAGNTGELFF	TRBV7-9
CASSDLAGDRNEQFF	TRBV6-4
CASSLSKTGATEKLFF	TRBV5-5
CASSLTDSYEQYF	TRBV18
CASSLSYGTAQETQYF	TRBV11-1
CASIRSSSYNEQFF	TRBV7-2
CASSTGRNSGNTIYF	TRBV5-1
CASRLGAMGNTEAFF	TRBV19
CASSQDGGDTQYF	TRBV4-3
CASSSKKQGRYGYTF	TRBV7-9
CASWAAGGSGELFF	TRBV28
CASSLVSSGNQPQHF	TRBV7-2
CASSLFPPDTF	TRBV7-9
CASSEDRGRVRPQHF	TRBV2
CASSSEVAGGHNEQFF	TRBV5-1
CASSIESGGGKTQYF	TRBV19
CASSSQGANGELFF	TRBV7-9
CASSQTGGNQPQHF	TRBV7-2
CASSNSHYEQYF	TRBV6-2/TRBV6-3
CASSLSSTGAANYGYTF	TRBV27
CSAGEGAITEAFF	TRBV29-1
CVILASGRVGYEQYF	TRBV7-8
CASSLLTGELFF	TRBV28
CASRTGGLNYGYTF	TRBV6-5
CASSSLSGETQYF	TRBV27
CASSFGLSPRGVTEAFF	TRBV7-2
CASSPGGGNTEAFF	TRBV25-1
CASSLERETDIQYF	TRBV5-1
CASSLRGRSNSPLHF	TRBV11-2
CASSLGGGQPQHF	TRBV5-1
CASSQDTGKGGFYGYTF	TRBV4-3
CASSDLVQVYEQYF	TRBV2
CASSKGASGNTEAFF	TRBV5-1
CASSPRQDPWGYTF	TRBV3-1/TRBV3-2
CASSLTRYETQYF	TRBV7-7
CASSQAGTGAYEQYF	TRBV4-1
CASSLRQGGYGYTF	TRBV27
CASSVTPRAGRGNEQFF	TRBV9
CASSKDSRSYGYTF	TRBV21-1